A selection of T cell receptor beta chains follows, all from one sample in a study of CD8 T cells in Susac syndrome. From the immunoSEQ multiplex PCR reads, TCRdb called clonotypes with MiXCR, one entry per CDR3 protein. The table records 300,000 to 350,000 distinct CDR3 sequences, roughly nine tenths of them present only once. Sequencing was performed on CD4+ T cells from PBMCs. The receptors derive from a human donor with multiple sclerosis. Both conserved end residues are part of each CDR3. D genes are given only for firm matches.

V: TRBV15
D: .
length: 17
CDR3: CATSRDALVTGNQPQHF

V: TRBV5-6
D: .
length: 13
CDR3: CASNVWHSETQYF

V: TRBV2
D: .
length: 14
CDR3: CASTAGPNFYGYTF

V: TRBV5-4
D: .
length: 12
CDR3: CASSQQVWEQYF

V: TRBV2
D: TRBD1
length: 13
CDR3: CASGQGGAGELFF

V: TRBV6-2/TRBV6-3
D: .
length: 14
CDR3: CASSYSAEGDEQFF

V: TRBV12-3/TRBV12-4
D: .
length: 13
CDR3: CAGYRVRNTEAFF

V: TRBV14
D: .
length: 15
CDR3: CASSQNPSSTDTQYF

V: TRBV14
D: .
length: 13
CDR3: CASSPGADYGYTF

V: TRBV12-3/TRBV12-4
D: .
length: 15
CDR3: CASSPAVGGANVLTF

V: TRBV14
D: .
length: 16
CDR3: CASSPIRDTAYNEQFF

V: TRBV30
D: .
length: 13
CDR3: CACNRGSNQPQHF

V: TRBV29-1
D: .
length: 12
CDR3: CSVGRDTGELFF

V: TRBV12-3/TRBV12-4
D: TRBD1
length: 16
CDR3: CASSLQGVSGANVLTF

V: TRBV29-1
D: .
length: 12
CDR3: CSVAGGPYEQYF

V: TRBV7-8
D: .
length: 15
CDR3: CASSLRRILYTEAFF

V: TRBV4-1
D: TRBD2
length: 16
CDR3: CASSQDLGTSRNEQFF

V: TRBV12-3/TRBV12-4
D: .
length: 15
CDR3: CASSLGPHSTDTQYF

V: TRBV10-2
D: TRBD1
length: 13
CDR3: CASSRDRNSEAFF

V: TRBV20-1
D: TRBD1
length: 14
CDR3: CSAGSGTGAGGEYF

V: TRBV29-1
D: .
length: 14
CDR3: CSVARVTSTDTQYF

V: TRBV9
D: TRBD2
length: 15
CDR3: CASSVTSGLADEQFF

V: TRBV7-9
D: .
length: 15
CDR3: CASSPGDAANSPLHF

V: TRBV7-3
D: TRBD2
length: 15
CDR3: CAGTNSSGRADTQYF

V: TRBV10-3
D: .
length: 15
CDR3: CAISAGWDHYYEQYF